These 14 T cell receptor beta chains originate from one sample sequenced in a study of CD8 T cells in ankylosing spondylitis. Notes on the study in general: Characteristic of ankylosing spondylitis blood, it appeared, was a TCR beta motif comprising about eight highly homologous variants.

Which antigens these TCRs recognize remains unknown. In TCRdb, the 5' RACE reads were re-called with MiXCR into one record per CDR3 protein. The sample includes around 770,000 distinct CDR3 sequences, around 11% of them seen just once. Sample: blood, either unsorted or a sorted T cell fraction (not recorded which). All receptors derive from a male donor with ankylosing spondylitis.

This clonotype was seen at least ten times. The chain joins TRBV6-5 to TRBJ1-6; weak D call: TRBD1 (5 bases). The CDR3 has 13 amino acids. Germline CDR1 and CDR2: MNHEY and SVGAGI. V was trimmed by 4 bases and J by 6 bases, leaving 7 bases between them. The CDR3 bases are TGTGCCAGCAGTTGGGGACTTAATTCACCCCTCCACTTT. Translation gives CASSWGLNSPLHF.

This clonotype was detected ten times or more. The chain couples TRBV4-1 to TRBJ1-6, with D unclear. The CDR3 covers 18 residues. Germline values: CDR1 MGHRA, CDR2 YSYEKL. Trimming removed 3 bases at V and 0 bases at J, with 15 bases between. The CDR3 here is CASSQSVQRSSYNSPLHF. The CDR3 region has the DNA TGCGCCAGCAGCCAGTCTGTTCAACGGAGCTCCTATAATTCACCCCTCCACTTT.

The chain links TRBV9 to TRBJ1-1; 9 bases are a match to TRBD1. V dropped 1 base and J dropped 4; count of bases not matched to a gene: 8. This CDR3 is built from 16 residues. Germline CDR1 is SGDLS and CDR2 is YYNGEE. The CDR3 is CASSVLTGTGFTEAFF. CDR3 nucleotide sequence: TGTGCCAGCAGCGTACTGACCGGGACAGGGTTCACTGAAGCTTTCTTT.

This clonotype was seen more than once but under ten times. V usage is TRBV6-5 and J usage is TRBJ2-4; D uncertain. The germline V gene encodes CDR1 MNHEY and CDR2 SVGAGI. V lost 2 bases, J lost 0 bases, and 11 bases lay in between. This CDR3 is built from 16 residues. The DNA of the CDR3 is TGTGCCAGCAGTTACCCGACCGGCGGAGCCAAAAACATTCAGTACTTC. Translated: CASSYPTGGAKNIQYF.

This chain connects TRBV10-3 to TRBJ2-1, with 10 nucleotides matching TRBD1. Germline lookup yields CDR1 ENHRY and CDR2 SYGVKD. V trimming: 6 bases; J trimming: 4 bases; junction bases outside the gene matches: 6. CDR3 size: 15 residues. The DNA of the CDR3 is TGTGCCATCAGGACGGACAGGGGGGTTTACAATGAGCAGTTCTTC. Protein sequence: CAIRTDRGVYNEQFF.

This clonotype was counted many times. The chain combines TRBV20-1 with TRBJ2-7, with TRBD1 matching 8 bases. Germline CDR1 DFQATT, CDR2 SNEGSKA (reference sequence). This CDR3 comprises 12 residues. The trim removed 4 bases at V and 4 bases at J, leaving 3 bases unmatched. The DNA for the CDR3 is TGCAGTGCTATGAGACAGGGGTACGAGCAGTACTTC. It codes for CSAMRQGYEQYF.

This clonotype showed up many times. The chain recombines TRBV20-1 with TRBJ1-6; 7 bases agree with TRBD1. CDR3 length: 17 amino acids. The V gene's germline CDR1 is DFQATT and CDR2 SNEGSKA (reference sequence). The junction had 13 bases not matched to a gene; V was cut back by 5 bases and J by 3 bases. The CDR3 DNA reads as TGCAGTGCTTCCAGGGACAGCCCAGTAGGCTATAATTCACCCCTCCACTTT. Protein sequence: CSASRDSPVGYNSPLHF.

This chain links TRBV7-3 with TRBJ2-3; TRBD2 matches at 8 bases. Germline CDR1 and CDR2: SGHTA and FQGTGA. The V segment lost 2 bases and the J segment 3 bases; nucleotides outside the gene matches: 4. CDR3 length equals 15 residues. The DNA for the CDR3 is TGTGCCAGCAGCTTATGGGGACTAGAAACAGATACGCAGTATTTT. Protein product: CASSLWGLETDTQYF.

This chain uses TRBV6-4 with TRBJ1-2; D gene ambiguous. The CDR3 totals 15 residues. V was pared by 6 bases and J by 3 bases, with 17 bases between. CDR1 and CDR2 (germline): MRHNA, SNTAGT. This CDR3 is CASRTGPPLDYGYTF. DNA for the CDR3: TGTGCCAGCAGGACCGGGCCCCCCCTGGACTATGGCTACACCTTC.

This chain connects TRBV10-3 to TRBJ2-7; the D gene is possibly TRBD1 (5 bases). The CDR3 loop spans 13 amino acids. Trimming shortened V by 6 bases and J by 6 bases, and 15 bases separated the two germline ends. CDR1 ENHRY and CDR2 SYGVKD come from the germline V gene. CDR3 sequence: CAIRPDRDAEQYF. CDR3 sequence (DNA): TGTGCCATCAGACCCGACAGAGACGCCGAGCAGTACTTC.

This clonotype was recorded a few times. The chain recombines TRBV11-3 with TRBJ2-1; D might be TRBD2 (5 bases). Per the germline V gene, CDR1 is SGHNT and CDR2 is YENEEA. Trimming stripped 3 bases from V and 10 bases from J, with 16 bases between. This CDR3 is built from 14 residues. Here the CDR3 DNA reads TGTGCCAGCAGCTTTTCCGGGGTAGCATCCGAGCAGTTCTTC. This sequence encodes CASSFSGVASEQFF.

There are a few counts of this clonotype. The CDR3 reads CASSPRGDRLMEAQYF. Here the CDR3 DNA reads TGCGCCAGCAGCCCGAGGGGGGACAGACTAATGGAGGCCCAGTACTTC. The chain uses TRBV5-1 and TRBJ2-5, with D perhaps matching TRBD1 (7 bases). The CDR3 runs 16 residues. Germline CDR1 reads SGHRS; CDR2 reads YFSETQ. V lost 4 bases and J lost 9, with 25 bases in between.

J is TRBJ2-5 and V is TRBV12-3 or TRBV12-4; 10 bases are a match to TRBD1. The CDR3 covers 16 residues. V was pared by 5 bases and J by 5 bases, with 11 bases of the junction left unmatched. The CDR3 here is CASSPAGTGALETQYF. The CDR3 DNA sequence: TGTGCCAGCAGTCCCGCCGGGACAGGGGCTCTGGAGACCCAGTACTTC.

V usage is TRBV6-2 or TRBV6-3 and J usage is TRBJ1-5; D is undetermined. Per the germline V gene, CDR1 is MNHEY and CDR2 is SVGEGT. V lost 4 bases and J 4 bases, leaving 14 bases between the germline ends. This CDR3 spans 15 amino acids. The CDR3: CASSSADRGNQPQHF. DNA of the CDR3: TGTGCCAGCAGTTCCGCGGACCGAGGAAATCAGCCCCAGCATTTT.